These T cell receptor beta chains were read from a single sample in a study of T cell responses to AZD1222 COVID-19 vaccine. Clones were sequenced by immunoSEQ multiplex PCR, and TCRdb holds only the in-frame ones, with some missing. The repertoire holds under 110,000 clones, 70% to 90% seen once, with around 9.6% in the top ten. This material consisted of peripheral blood, taken 28 days after the second AZD1222 dose. All receptors derive from an adult who received the AZD1222 COVID-19 vaccine. Each CDR3 is given with its conserved first and last residue. The D gene is left open where the match is weak. Not every row has a clone size; where given, it reads once, few, many or a size class.

V	J	length	D	size	CDR3	DNA
TRBV6-5	TRBJ2-7	11	.	few	CASSYSGGQYF	TGTGCCAGCAGTTACTCCGGCGGGCAGTACTTC
TRBV5-1	TRBJ1-1	14	.	once	CASSRAVRGTEAFF	TGCGCCAGCAGTAGGGCTGTCAGGGGCACTGAAGCTTTCTTT
TRBV4-3	TRBJ2-2	18	TRBD2	.	CASSQETPLAGGTGELFF	TGCGCCAGCAGCCAAGAAACCCCTCTAGCGGGAGGGACCGGGGAGCTGTTTTTT
TRBV19	TRBJ1-1	15	.	.	CASSIGGMLNTEAFF	TGTGCCAGTAGTATAGGCGGAATGCTTAACACTGAAGCTTTCTTT
TRBV19	TRBJ1-2	14	.	.	CASTLAETNYGYTF	TGTGCCAGTACCCTAGCGGAGACTAACTATGGCTACACCTTC
TRBV4-2	TRBJ2-3	17	.	.	CASSQVDTPLSTDTQYF	TGTGCCAGCAGCCAAGTCGATACTCCACTAAGCACAGATACGCAGTATTTT
TRBV4-1	TRBJ1-5	15	.	once	CASSLSRDGGKPQHF	TGCGCCAGCAGCCTTTCCCGGGACGGCGGGAAGCCCCAGCATTTT
TRBV21-1	TRBJ2-3	19	.	once	CASSEFRTGGWLYTDTQYF	TGTGCCAGCAGCGAATTCCGGACAGGGGGTTGGCTTTACACAGATACGCAGTATTTT
TRBV29-1	TRBJ2-1	14	.	.	CSVDRWQTDNEQFF	TGCAGCGTTGATAGGTGGCAGACCGACAATGAGCAGTTCTTC
TRBV27	TRBJ1-1	15	.	.	CASSLTSRANTEAFF	TGTGCCAGCAGTTTAACGAGCAGGGCGAACACTGAAGCTTTCTTT
TRBV9	TRBJ2-7	15	TRBD2	.	CASSVTGTSGHEQYF	TGTGCCAGCAGCGTAACGGGGACTAGCGGGCACGAGCAGTACTTC
TRBV7-2	TRBJ1-2	15	.	.	CASSLDWGTDYGYTF	TGTGCCAGCAGCTTAGACTGGGGGACGGACTATGGCTACACCTTC
TRBV19	TRBJ1-4	14	.	.	CASSIEISREKLFF	TGTGCCAGTAGTATAGAGATCAGCCGGGAAAAACTGTTTTTT
TRBV7-9	TRBJ1-3	14	.	.	CASSLAGPGNTIYF	TGTGCCAGCAGCTTGGCTGGTCCTGGAAACACCATATATTTT
TRBV11-2	TRBJ1-4	14	.	.	CASSLEGANEKLFF	TGTGCCAGCAGCTTAGAGGGAGCTAATGAAAAACTGTTTTTT
TRBV5-5	TRBJ1-2	13	TRBD1	once	CASRGTGQHGYTF	TGTGCCAGCAGGGGGACAGGGCAGCATGGCTACACCTTC
TRBV27	TRBJ2-7	15	.	.	CASSPQAGPDYEQYF	TGTGCCAGCAGCCCGCAGGCGGGCCCGGACTACGAGCAGTACTTC
TRBV28	TRBJ1-6	15	TRBD1	.	CASSLTGTGNSPLHF	TGTGCCAGCAGTTTAACCGGGACAGGGAATTCACCCCTCCACTTT
TRBV5-1	TRBJ2-3	15	TRBD2	.	CASSLPSGEVDTQYF	TGCGCCAGCAGCTTGCCTAGCGGGGAAGTGGATACGCAGTATTTT
TRBV14	TRBJ1-5	13	.	once	CASSQDTGGTRHF	TGTGCCAGCAGCCAAGATACGGGTGGTACGCGGCATTTT
TRBV7-2	TRBJ2-3	15	TRBD2	once	CASSWGLAEGNTQYF	TGTGCCAGCAGCTGGGGACTAGCGGAGGGGAATACGCAGTATTTT
TRBV3-1/TRBV3-2	TRBJ2-5	14	TRBD2	few	CASSQGLAEETQYF	TGTGCCAGCAGCCAAGGACTAGCGGAAGAGACCCAGTACTTC
TRBV28	TRBJ2-7	14	TRBD1	.	CASILDRVSYEQYF	TGTGCCAGCATCTTGGACAGGGTCTCCTACGAGCAGTACTTC
TRBV7-2	TRBJ2-1	15	TRBD1	.	CASTSTYGTDNEQFF	TGTGCCAGCACCTCCACCTACGGGACAGACAATGAGCAGTTCTTC
TRBV20-1	TRBJ2-5	14	.	.	CSASYSLYQETQYF	TGCAGTGCTAGTTACAGTCTGTACCAAGAGACCCAGTACTTC
TRBV7-9	TRBJ1-1	12	.	.	CASAGRNTEAFF	TGTGCCAGCGCCGGAAGAAACACTGAAGCTTTCTTT
TRBV5-1	TRBJ2-7	14	.	.	CASSLAATSYEQYF	TGCGCCAGCAGCTTGGCGGCTACCTCCTACGAGCAGTACTTC
TRBV27	TRBJ2-7	13	.	.	CASSGPPSYEQYF	TGTGCCAGCAGTGGTCCCCCCTCCTACGAGCAGTACTTC
TRBV6-6	TRBJ1-6	14	.	.	CASILTERNSPLHF	TGTGCCAGCATCCTGACTGAACGTAATTCACCCCTCCACTTT